The clone carrying this TCR beta chain was seen only once. The record originates from a study of blood T cell repertoires in COVID-19. About the study: Acute and convalescent COVID-19 samples came from the United States, Italy and Spain.

Trimming removed 7 bases at V and 3 bases at J, with 18 bases between. The length of the CDR3 is 15 residues. Germline CDR1 is LNHDA and CDR2 is SQIVND (reference sequence). The assay was immunoSEQ multiplex PCR, and TCRdb's table has in-frame clones only and misses some. The repertoire consists of about 130,000 clones, with roughly four fifths occurring once and the leading ten covering roughly 5.5%. The sequenced sample consisted of peripheral blood. This receptor was identified in a man aged 55 to 70 with acute or convalescent COVID-19. The rearrangement joins TRBV19 to TRBJ1-1; D possibly corresponds to TRBD1 (5 bases). The CDR3 DNA sequence: TGTGCCAGTAACATCCCGGGGGGTACGGACACTGAAGCTTTCTTT. Translation: CASNIPGGTDTEAFF. Using reference TRBV19 and TRBJ1-1 for the parts outside the CDR3, the full variable domain is DGGITQSPKYLFRKEGQNVTLSCEQNLNHDAMYWYRQDPGQGLRLIYYSQIVNDFQKGDIAEGYSVSREKKESFPLTVTSAQKNPTAFYLCASNIPGGTDTEAFFGQGTRLTVV.